These 28 T cell receptor beta chains were sequenced from one sample in a study of T cells in Graves' hyperthyroidism and ophthalmopathy. TCR beta CDR3 regions were amplified from RNA transcripts. Researchers ran a first-round RT-PCR on the TCR CDR3 using the HTBI primer set. TCRdb redid the calling of the multiplex PCR reads with MiXCR, one entry per CDR3 protein. The sample contains under 350,000 distinct CDR3 sequences, about a sixth of which appear only once. The sample comprised blood. The origin of the receptors is a woman in her fifties or sixties with Graves' ophthalmopathy.

In this sample, this clonotype turned up many times. This chain joins TRBV27 and TRBJ1-1, with a possible D match to TRBD1 (6 bases). The germline gives CDR1 MNHEY, CDR2 SMNVEV (reference sequence). Trimming took 5 bases from V and 6 from J, leaving 16 bases between them. CDR3 length equals 14 residues. The CDR3 DNA reads TGTGCCAGCAGTCCCCGACAGGTATTCTCTGAAGCTTTCTTT. Its translation: CASSPRQVFSEAFF.

There are many counts of this clonotype. The chain recombines TRBV6-1 with TRBJ2-5; 9 positions agree with TRBD1. Trimming at V came to 3 bases and at J to 6 bases, leaving 11 bases not matched to a gene. This CDR3 is 16 amino acids long. Germline CDR1 MNHNS, CDR2 SASEGT. The CDR3 DNA reads as TGTGCCAGCAGTGAGAGGGATGGGGACAGGGCGAAGACCCAGTACTTC. Translation: CASSERDGDRAKTQYF.

The sample holds many counts of this clonotype. The V call is TRBV7-2, the J call TRBJ2-7; D is possibly TRBD1 or TRBD2 (5 bases each). The CDR3 sequence is 14 residues long. The germline V gene has CDR1 SGHTA and CDR2 FQGNSA. Trimming removed 6 bases from V and 0 bases from J, with 12 bases in between. The DNA for the CDR3 is TGTGCCAGCAGGCCCGGGACGAACTCCTACGAGCAGTACTTC. Translated: CASRPGTNSYEQYF. Complete variable domain (other parts from reference TRBV7-2 and TRBJ2-7): GAGVSQSPSNKVTEKGKDVELRCDPISGHTALYWYRQSLGQGLEFLIYFQGNSAPDKSGLPSDRFSAERTGGSVSTLTIQRTQQEDSAVYLCASRPGTNSYEQYFGPGTRLTVT.

This clonotype has ten or more counts. The chain links TRBV11-2 to TRBJ2-1, with 12 positions matching TRBD2. CDR3 length: 18 amino acids. V was clipped by 2 bases and J by 0 bases; unmatched bases: 5. The germline gives CDR1 SGHAT, CDR2 FQNNGV. The CDR3 DNA reads as TGTGCCAGCAGCTTAAGCCTAGCGGGAGGGAGCTCCTACAATGAGCAGTTCTTC. It translates to CASSLSLAGGSSYNEQFF.

This clonotype showed up many times. The rearrangement joins TRBV12-3 or TRBV12-4 to TRBJ2-3, with 10 positions matching TRBD2. V lost 6 bases, J lost 3 bases, and 9 bases stayed unmatched. This CDR3 comprises 16 residues. The CDR3 DNA is TGTGCCAGCAGCGATGGACTAGCGGTTTTGACAGATACGCAGTATTTT. As protein: CASSDGLAVLTDTQYF.

The J gene is TRBJ2-1, the V gene TRBV28, with 13 bases identical to TRBD2. V lost 2 bases to trimming and J lost 7 bases; unmatched junction nucleotides: 11. The CDR3 sequence is 18 residues long. The germline CDR1 and CDR2 sequences are MDHEN and SYDVKM. In DNA, the CDR3 is TGTGCCAGCAGTTTAGAACTCTCGGGGACTAGCGGGATAAATGAGCAGTTCTTC. This codes for CASSLELSGTSGINEQFF. Based on the CDR3 plus reference TRBV28 and TRBJ2-1, the full variable domain is DVKVTQSSRYLVKRTGEKVFLECVQDMDHENMFWYRQDPGLGLRLIYFSYDVKMKEKGDIPEGYSVSREKKERFSLILESASTNQTSMYLCASSLELSGTSGINEQFFGPGTRLTVL.

This chain links TRBV6-6 with TRBJ1-6; D is undetermined. The CDR3 covers 16 residues. Trimming cost V 2 bases and J 3 bases, with 11 bases left between them. The V gene's germline CDR1 is MNHNY and CDR2 SVGAGI (reference sequence). The CDR3 DNA sequence: TGTGCCAGCAGTTACGATGCCCAGGTCTATAATTCACCCCTCCACTTT. Its protein product is CASSYDAQVYNSPLHF.

This clonotype appeared many times. V usage is TRBV7-8 and J usage is TRBJ2-7; 9 nucleotides align to TRBD1. Germline V gene lookup returns CDR1 SGHVS and CDR2 FQNEAQ. The junction had 7 bases not matched to a gene; V was cut back by 4 bases and J by 3 bases. The length of the CDR3 is 15 residues. The CDR3 here is CASSYPGTGFYEQYF. The CDR3 coding sequence is TGTGCCAGCAGCTACCCTGGGACAGGGTTCTACGAGCAGTACTTC.

This clonotype was detected many times. The chain links TRBV9 to TRBJ1-1, with D unresolved. There are 13 residues in the CDR3. Trimming shortened V by 4 bases and J by 0 bases, and 7 bases separated the two germline ends. CDR1 is SGDLS, CDR2 YYNGEE, per germline. CDR3 protein: CASSPFMNTEAFF. For the CDR3, the DNA is TGTGCCAGCAGCCCCTTCATGAACACTGAAGCTTTCTTT.

This clonotype was detected many times. The chain links TRBV12-3 or TRBV12-4 to TRBJ2-3; TRBD2 matches 14 bases. With 5 bases clipped from V and 4 bases from J, the junction kept 2 bases outside the gene matches. The CDR3 is made up of 15 amino acids. The CDR3 sequence: CASSAGLAGADTQYF. Here the CDR3 DNA reads TGTGCCAGCAGTGCGGGACTAGCGGGGGCAGATACGCAGTATTTT.

This clonotype was counted ten times or more. The gene calls are TRBV25-1 and TRBJ2-7, with 8 nucleotides matching TRBD1. The CDR3 runs to 16 residues. V shed 1 base, J shed 3 bases, and the junction held 8 bases outside the gene matches. In germline, CDR1 is MGHDK, CDR2 SYGVNS. CDR3 coding DNA: TGTGCCAGCAGTGAATTCGGGACAGGTTCAATCTACGAGCAGTACTTC. Protein product: CASSEFGTGSIYEQYF.

This clonotype was observed at least ten times. The chain combines TRBV12-3 or TRBV12-4 with TRBJ2-2, with D maybe TRBD1 (6 bases). CDR3 size: 15 residues. Trimming took 5 bases from V and 3 from J, leaving 13 bases between them. The CDR3 reads CASSTSTGYTGELFF. The CDR3 DNA reads as TGTGCCAGCAGTACCTCCACAGGGTACACCGGGGAGCTGTTTTTT.

V is TRBV20-1 and J is TRBJ2-7; D is perhaps TRBD1 (5 bases). The CDR3 is 16 amino acids. V dropped 0 bases and J dropped 1 base, with 16 bases sitting between them. CDR1 is DFQATT and CDR2 is SNEGSKA in the germline V gene (reference sequence). The CDR3 nucleotides are TGCAGTGCTAGAGATTTTAGAAAGGGGAATTCCTACGAGCAGTACTTC. Amino acid sequence: CSARDFRKGNSYEQYF.

This clonotype was seen only a few times. The genes are TRBV28 and TRBJ1-4; D is ambiguous. V was clipped by 1 base and J by 6 bases, with 12 bases between them. The V gene's germline CDR1 is MDHEN and CDR2 SYDVKM. The CDR3 has 15 amino acids. The CDR3 DNA reads TGTGCCAGCAGTTTATCGGGAGGAGGTGATGAAAAACTGTTTTTT. It is translated as CASSLSGGGDEKLFF.

This rearrangement joins TRBV18 to TRBJ2-3, with 9 bases fitting TRBD1. The CDR3 loop spans 18 amino acids. J gave up 4 bases and V 6 bases, and 17 bases lay outside the gene matches. CDR1 and CDR2 from the germline V gene are KGHSH and LQKENI. The CDR3 here is CASSHSQPGTGLSDTQYF. Written as DNA, the CDR3 is TGTGCCAGCTCCCATTCACAGCCCGGGACAGGGTTGTCAGATACGCAGTATTTT.

This sequence joins TRBV12-3 or TRBV12-4 and TRBJ2-1; 11 nucleotides line up with TRBD2. This CDR3 comprises 14 residues. V was pared by 3 bases and J by 9 bases, with 4 bases of the junction left unmatched. The CDR3 sequence: CASSFSGRAIEQFF. In nucleotides, the CDR3 is TGTGCCAGCAGTTTTAGCGGGAGGGCCATTGAGCAGTTCTTC.

The rearrangement links TRBV5-1 to TRBJ1-5; possibly TRBD1 for D (5 bases). V was shortened by 0 bases and J by 6 bases, with 10 bases between the two germline ends. The CDR3 sequence is 14 residues long. CDR1 and CDR2 from the germline V gene are SGHRS and YFSETQ. The DNA for the CDR3 is TGCGCCAGCAGCTTGGCCTGGGGCAGTCAGCCCCAGCATTTT. This codes for CASSLAWGSQPQHF.

This clonotype was seen more than once but under ten times. CDR3: CASSYNGGRVRANYGYTF. In DNA form, the CDR3 reads TGTGCCAGCAGTTACAATGGCGGACGGGTTCGGGCTAACTATGGCTACACCTTC. The rearrangement links TRBV2 to TRBJ1-2; D unclear. The germline V gene has CDR1 SNHLY and CDR2 FYNNEI. The V gene lost 5 bases and the J gene lost 0 bases, with 22 bases spanning the gap. The CDR3 runs to 18 residues.

This clonotype was recorded many times. The V and J genes are TRBV7-9 and TRBJ2-7, with 8 bases identical to TRBD1. CDR1 is SEHNR and CDR2 is FQNEAQ in the germline V gene (reference sequence). V lost 6 bases to trimming and J lost 5 bases; unmatched junction nucleotides: 6. CDR3 length: 13 amino acids. DNA for the CDR3: TGTGCCAGCAGGCCGACAGGGGCTGACGAGCAGTACTTC. As protein: CASRPTGADEQYF.

The CDR3 region is CASSSSGTGGDGYTF. CDR3 nucleotides: TGCGCCAGCAGCTCCTCCGGGACAGGGGGCGATGGCTACACCTTC. The genes are TRBV5-1 and TRBJ1-2, with TRBD1 identical over 12 bases. CDR3 length equals 15 residues. J was trimmed by 6 bases and V by 3 bases; bases with no gene match: 6. CDR1 is SGHRS and CDR2 is YFSETQ in the germline V gene.

The rearrangement joins TRBV4-3 to TRBJ1-2, with 10 bases that match TRBD1. The germline V gene encodes CDR1 LGHNA and CDR2 YSLEER. The CDR3 runs to 17 residues. V trimming: 1 base; J trimming: 4 bases; junction bases outside the gene matches: 9. In DNA, the CDR3 is TGCGCCAGCAGCCAAGTAGGGGACAGGGGTCACGCCTATGGCTACACCTTC. This encodes CASSQVGDRGHAYGYTF.

This clonotype was recorded at least ten times. The chain links TRBV5-1 to TRBJ1-2; D is ambiguous. The V end lost 4 bases, the J end lost 5 bases, and 12 bases lay between the germline ends. The CDR3 length is 13 residues. CDR1 is SGHRS, CDR2 YFSETQ, per germline. CDR3 amino acids: CASSPGRSYGYTF. The DNA for the CDR3 is TGCGCCAGCAGCCCCGGACGGAGTTATGGCTACACCTTC.

This clonotype came up many times. The chain employs TRBV5-1 and TRBJ2-1, with a weak D call TRBD1 (6 bases). The V end was cut by 2 bases, the J end by 5 bases, with 8 bases between. CDR3 size: 13 residues. From germline, CDR1 is SGHRS and CDR2 YFSETQ. The CDR3: CASSFGTNNEQFF. CDR3 coding DNA: TGCGCCAGCAGCTTCGGGACAAACAATGAGCAGTTCTTC. Full variable domain (remainder filled in from reference TRBV5-1 and TRBJ2-1): KAGVTQTPRYLIKTRGQQVTLSCSPISGHRSVSWYQQTPGQGLQFLFEYFSETQRNKGNFPGRFSGRQFSNSRSEMNVSTLELGDSALYLCASSFGTNNEQFFGPGTRLTVL.

This clonotype was observed at least ten times. The chain couples TRBV4-1 to TRBJ1-1; D is unresolved. This CDR3 is built from 13 residues. Trimming cost V 3 bases and J 10 bases, with 15 bases left between them. CDR1 is MGHRA, CDR2 YSYEKL, per germline. CDR3 loop: CASSHAPGAGAFF. DNA for the CDR3: TGCGCCAGCAGCCATGCTCCGGGAGCGGGAGCTTTCTTT.

This clonotype showed up many times. The rearrangement links TRBV20-1 to TRBJ1-5; the match to TRBD1 covers 10 bases. CDR3 length equals 14 residues. Per germline, CDR1 DFQATT and CDR2 SNEGSKA (reference sequence). Unmatched junction bases numbered 5, after V lost 6 bases and J lost 3 bases. The CDR3 sequence is CSASTGGINQPQHF. The CDR3 DNA reads as TGCAGTGCGTCGACAGGGGGCATCAATCAGCCCCAGCATTTT.

The rearrangement joins TRBV20-1 to TRBJ2-7, with 8 nucleotides matching TRBD2. V was pared by 6 bases and J by 4 bases, with 11 bases of the junction left unmatched. Per germline, CDR1 DFQATT and CDR2 SNEGSKA (reference sequence). The CDR3 contains 14 residues. The CDR3: CSANGGSGRYEQYF. CDR3 DNA sequence: TGCAGTGCGAACGGAGGGAGCGGGAGATACGAGCAGTACTTC.

This clonotype was recorded many times. This chain uses TRBV29-1 with TRBJ2-3, with 10 bases matching TRBD2. The germline CDR1 and CDR2 sequences are SQVTM and ANQGSEA. The ends lost 4 bases at V and 3 bases at J; junction bases unmatched: 10. The length of the CDR3 is 16 residues. CDR3 DNA: TGCAGCGTTGTTTCGCTAGCGGGAGTAGGGACAGATACGCAGTATTTT. Its translation: CSVVSLAGVGTDTQYF.

The chain couples TRBV28 to TRBJ2-7; D not resolved. Trimming left V 6 bases short and J 0 bases short, with 9 bases between. The CDR3 contains 13 residues. The germline V gene has CDR1 MDHEN and CDR2 SYDVKM. CDR3 in amino acids: CASRPVSSYEQYF. Here the CDR3 DNA reads TGTGCCAGCAGGCCGGTGAGCTCCTACGAGCAGTACTTC.